One and the same sample provided the 11 T cell receptor beta chains below, sequenced in a study of identical twins. TCRdb called the 5' RACE reads again in MiXCR, with one record for every CDR3 protein. The data contain roughly 500,000 distinct CDR3 sequences, 22% of them seen just once; the ten biggest clones take up 0.75% to 0.95%. The same data also contributed to another study, on T cells expressing NK-cell markers.

The sample comprised CD4+ T cells sorted from blood. These receptors came from a woman under 30 in good health.

In this sample, this clonotype turned up a few times. The J gene is TRBJ1-6, the V gene TRBV6-1; D not certain. The germline CDR1 and CDR2 sequences are MNHNS and SASEGT. The CDR3 has 13 amino acids. The V and J ends lost 2 bases and 10 bases respectively, with 9 bases between them. The CDR3 DNA sequence: TGTGCCAGCAGTGAATCGCGGGGATCACCCCTCCACTTT. This encodes CASSESRGSPLHF.

This chain's CDR3 is CASTAGAGELFF. The CDR3, as DNA: TGTGCTTCAACTGCAGGGGCCGGGGAGCTGTTTTTT. The J gene is TRBJ2-2, the V gene TRBV7-7, with D possibly TRBD1 on 6 matching bases. The germline V gene has CDR1 SSHAT and CDR2 FNYEAQ (reference sequence). This CDR3 region has 12 residues.

The chain is built from TRBV7-8 and TRBJ2-7, with 10 bases identical to TRBD1. CDR1 and CDR2 (germline): SGHVS, FQNEAQ. J gave up 8 bases and V 8 bases, and 9 bases lay outside the gene matches. The length of the CDR3 is 13 residues. The CDR3 DNA sequence: TGTGCCAGCTCACGGGACAGGGGTTCTAAGCAGTACTTC. Translating gives CASSRDRGSKQYF.

The chain recombines TRBV20-1 with TRBJ2-1, with 7 positions matching TRBD2. The CDR3 is 15 amino acids. The germline V gene has CDR1 DFQATT and CDR2 SNEGSKA (reference sequence). V shed 0 bases, J shed 4 bases, and the junction held 6 bases outside the gene matches. CDR3 loop: CSARDLQRGYNEQFF. The CDR3 region has the DNA TGCAGTGCTAGAGATTTACAGCGGGGTTACAATGAGCAGTTCTTC.

The J gene is TRBJ2-3, the V gene TRBV5-1; 7 bases agree with TRBD1. CDR1 is SGHRS and CDR2 is YFSETQ in the germline V gene. Unmatched junction bases numbered 13, after V lost 4 bases and J lost 5 bases. CDR3 length equals 16 residues. CDR3: CASSPRRGLSGDTQYF. CDR3 DNA sequence: TGCGCCAGCAGCCCTCGAAGGGGGCTTTCAGGAGATACGCAGTATTTT.

This clonotype was seen a handful of times. The chain has TRBV20-1 and TRBJ1-4; no firm D call. The length of the CDR3 is 16 residues. Per the germline V gene, CDR1 is DFQATT and CDR2 is SNEGSKA (reference sequence). V was trimmed by 0 bases and J by 10 bases, leaving 21 bases between them. In DNA, the CDR3 is TGCAGTGCTAGAGATAGGTTCCAACCCGATTTCGGAAAACTGTTTTTT. Protein product: CSARDRFQPDFGKLFF.

The genes are TRBV5-5 and TRBJ2-2; D perhaps matches TRBD1 (6 bases). The germline gives CDR1 SGHKS, CDR2 YYEKEE (reference sequence). V was cut by 4 bases and J by 0 bases, with 7 bases left in between. The CDR3 covers 14 residues. DNA for the CDR3: TGTGCCAGCAGCCGGGACACGAACACCGGGGAGCTGTTTTTT. Protein sequence: CASSRDTNTGELFF.

The chain couples TRBV11-2 to TRBJ2-1; 15 bases align to TRBD2. CDR3 length equals 18 residues. The J segment lost 5 bases and the V segment lost 0 bases, leaving 5 bases of the junction unmatched. Per germline, CDR1 SGHAT and CDR2 FQNNGV. In DNA form, the CDR3 reads TGTGCCAGCAGCTTAGATGGGACTAGCGGGAGGACAGACAATGAGCAGTTCTTC. It translates to CASSLDGTSGRTDNEQFF.

The chain is built from TRBV21-1 and TRBJ2-7. TRBV21-1 corresponds to a pseudogene. The CDR3 has 15 amino acids. In nucleotides, the CDR3 is TGTGCCAGCAGCAACCATTTGAGGACGTACGAAGAGCAGTACTTC. The encoded protein is CASSNHLRTYEEQYF.

This clonotype has at least ten counts. This chain's CDR3 is CSVLLAGVQETQYF. DNA for the CDR3: TGCAGCGTCCTTCTAGCGGGAGTCCAAGAGACCCAGTACTTC. V gene TRBV29-1 combines with J gene TRBJ2-5, with 10 bases aligning to TRBD2. Germline-derived CDR1 and CDR2 are SQVTM and ANQGSEA. V was pared by 6 bases and J by 1 base, with 5 bases of the junction left unmatched. CDR3 size: 14 residues.

The table lists this clonotype with a few counts. The rearrangement links TRBV12-3 or TRBV12-4 to TRBJ1-5; TRBD1 agrees at 9 bases. The V segment lost 5 bases and the J segment 4 bases; nucleotides outside the gene matches: 6. The CDR3 has 15 amino acids. In nucleotides, the CDR3 is TGTGCCAGCAGTCCCCGGGACAGGGAAAATCAGCCCCAGCATTTT. This encodes CASSPRDRENQPQHF.